The next 3 T cell receptor beta chains were all read from a single sample in a study of cytomegalovirus exposure and HLA in healthy donors (dated by TCRdb to between 2016 and 2019). Receptor amplification or capture employed the immunoSEQ multiplex PCR assay. For the multiplex PCR, a mixture combining 60 forward primers for TCR Vbeta segments and 13 reverse primers for TCR Jbeta segments was used. TCRdb mirrors the immuneACCESS table, restricted to in-frame sequences. Some clones are absent from its copies; in checked studies, under half trace to an unresolved V gene, and the reason for the others is unknown. This sample gives around 90,000 clones in total; less than 80% of them show up just once. The ten largest clones represent 5.5% to 6% of the sample. The sample taken for sequencing was PBMCs. Receptors were obtained from a boy younger than 18 in good health and CMV-seropositive.

This clone was seen a single time. The chain joins TRBV6-1 to TRBJ2-4; a possible D gene is TRBD1 (7 bases). CDR1 and CDR2 from the germline V gene are MNHNS and SASEGT. Trimming took off 11 bases at V and 6 bases at J, with 23 bases between the two ends. The length of the CDR3 is 15 residues. CDR3 sequence: CAGQGGGERANIQYF. The DNA for the CDR3 is TGTGCCGGCCAGGGGGGCGGCGAGCGTGCAAACATTCAGTACTTC.

The chain uses TRBV30 and TRBJ1-2; D is ambiguous. The germline gives CDR1 GTSNPN, CDR2 SVGIG (reference sequence). The CDR3 has 14 residues. V lost 1 base and J lost 7, with 16 bases in between. CDR3 region: CAWSASLFSGGYTF. CDR3 nucleotide sequence: TGTGCCTGGAGTGCTTCTCTGTTTTCGGGTGGCTACACCTTC.

The V and J genes are TRBV19 and TRBJ2-7; 8 bases fit TRBD1. The junction had 5 bases not matched to a gene; V was cut back by 5 bases and J by 5 bases. Germline lookup yields CDR1 LNHDA and CDR2 SQIVND (reference sequence). This CDR3 has 13 residues. DNA of the CDR3: TGTGCCAGTAGTGGGTCAGGGGGCGACGAGCAGTACTTC. Its translation: CASSGSGGDEQYF.